This T cell receptor beta chain came from a study of shared clonotypes between healthy human individuals. The study's findings and limits: For sorted subsets, rarefaction showed incomplete sequencing despite large depth.

Into CD45RA+ naive and CD45RA-negative memory subsets, the CD4+ cells were split. The repertoire was sequenced with immunoSEQ multiplex PCR; TCRdb's copy has only in-frame clones and lacks some. There are 2 million to 2.5 million clones in the sample; 85% to 95% occur only once, and roughly 0.36% lies in the top ten. This CDR3 has 14 amino acids. Trimming took off 0 bases at V and 1 base at J, with 9 bases between the two ends. Per germline, CDR1 SQVTM and CDR2 ANQGSEA. Of note for this clone: What it recognizes is unknown.

The source of this sequence is a man aged 18 to 35 in good health. Some clones in this sample may be carry-over from other donors' samples. This chain uses TRBV29-1 with TRBJ2-5; perhaps TRBD1 as D (6 bases). Sequenced material: naive CD4+ T cells from PBMCs. Documented subset: CD45RA+ positively selected. CDR3 loop: CSVEDTGLQETQYF. The DNA of the CDR3 is TGCAGCGTTGAAGATACAGGGCTCCAAGAGACCCAGTACTTC.